These T cell receptor beta chains were read from a single sample in a study of blood T cell repertoires in COVID-19. Clones were read by immunoSEQ multiplex PCR, and TCRdb kept only the in-frame ones, dropping some. The sample contains about 62,000 clones, 70% to 90% of which appear only once. The sequenced sample was peripheral blood. Receptor source: a woman older than 75 with acute or convalescent COVID-19. Each CDR3 is given with its conserved first and last residue. The D gene is left open where the match is weak. For some rows the clone size is stated as once, few or many, or as a class when expanded; others skip it.

v_gene: TRBV27
j_gene: TRBJ1-6
abundance: few
d_gene: -
CDR3aa: CASSFGRQRNSPLHF
CDR3nt: TGTGCCAGCAGTTTCGGGAGACAGAGGAATTCACCCCTCCACTTT

v_gene: TRBV19
j_gene: TRBJ1-4
abundance: -
d_gene: TRBD1
CDR3aa: CASSPNGQGFEKLFF
CDR3nt: TGTGCCAGTAGCCCCAATGGACAGGGGTTTGAAAAACTGTTTTTT

v_gene: TRBV7-9
j_gene: TRBJ1-3
abundance: few
d_gene: -
CDR3aa: CAGGGLAGNTIYF
CDR3nt: TGTGCGGGAGGTGGGTTGGCTGGAAACACCATATATTTT

v_gene: TRBV5-1
j_gene: TRBJ2-1
abundance: -
d_gene: TRBD1
CDR3aa: CASRPSSGTGAYNEQFF
CDR3nt: TGCGCCAGCAGACCTTCCTCCGGGACAGGGGCTTACAATGAGCAGTTCTTC

v_gene: TRBV9
j_gene: TRBJ2-3
abundance: -
d_gene: TRBD2
CDR3aa: CASNPPLAGTDTQYF
CDR3nt: TGTGCCAGCAACCCACCGTTAGCGGGAACAGATACGCAGTATTTT

v_gene: TRBV4-2
j_gene: TRBJ1-2
abundance: once
d_gene: -
CDR3aa: CASSQADRGYGYTF
CDR3nt: TGTGCCAGCAGCCAAGCAGACAGAGGCTATGGCTACACCTTC

v_gene: TRBV5-1
j_gene: TRBJ2-1
abundance: -
d_gene: TRBD2
CDR3aa: CASSLPLIVRERYNEQFF
CDR3nt: TGCGCCAGCAGCTTGCCTCTCATAGTGCGGGAGCGTTACAATGAGCAGTTCTTC

v_gene: TRBV7-9
j_gene: TRBJ1-2
abundance: -
d_gene: -
CDR3aa: CASSLVAGNYGYTF
CDR3nt: TGTGCCAGCAGCTTAGTCGCAGGGAACTATGGCTACACCTTC

v_gene: TRBV30
j_gene: TRBJ2-7
abundance: -
d_gene: TRBD1
CDR3aa: CAWNTGTEPYEQYF
CDR3nt: TGTGCCTGGAATACCGGGACAGAACCTTACGAGCAGTACTTC

v_gene: TRBV2
j_gene: TRBJ2-5
abundance: -
d_gene: -
CDR3aa: CASSESRGAQETQYF
CDR3nt: TGTGCCAGCAGTGAAAGTCGGGGAGCCCAAGAGACCCAGTACTTC

v_gene: TRBV7-9
j_gene: TRBJ1-1
abundance: few
d_gene: -
CDR3aa: CASSLGVAGLEAFF
CDR3nt: TGTGCCAGCAGCCTAGGAGTTGCAGGGCTTGAAGCTTTCTTT

v_gene: TRBV5-4
j_gene: TRBJ1-2
abundance: -
d_gene: -
CDR3aa: CASSLISNPSHTF
CDR3nt: TGTGCCAGCAGCTTGATATCGAACCCTAGCCACACCTTC

v_gene: TRBV7-3
j_gene: TRBJ2-5
abundance: -
d_gene: -
CDR3aa: CASSSGGPGETQYF
CDR3nt: TGTGCCAGCAGCTCAGGTGGTCCGGGGGAGACCCAGTACTTC

v_gene: TRBV27
j_gene: TRBJ1-2
abundance: few
d_gene: -
CDR3aa: CASMDSRKGYTF
CDR3nt: TGTGCCAGCATGGACAGTCGAAAGGGCTACACCTTC

v_gene: TRBV6-5
j_gene: TRBJ1-2
abundance: -
d_gene: -
CDR3aa: CASEASGGYTF
CDR3nt: TGTGCCAGCGAGGCCTCGGGTGGCTACACCTTC

v_gene: TRBV29-1
j_gene: TRBJ1-1
abundance: -
d_gene: TRBD1
CDR3aa: CSSQQGAGDTEAFF
CDR3nt: TGCAGCTCCCAACAGGGGGCCGGGGACACTGAAGCTTTCTTT

v_gene: TRBV19
j_gene: TRBJ1-5
abundance: once
d_gene: TRBD1
CDR3aa: CASTPDRAYNQPQHF
CDR3nt: TGTGCCAGTACTCCGGACAGGGCCTACAATCAGCCCCAGCATTTT

v_gene: TRBV7-9
j_gene: TRBJ1-4
abundance: once
d_gene: -
CDR3aa: CASSRAATNEKLFF
CDR3nt: TGTGCCAGCAGCCGAGCCGCAACTAATGAAAAACTGTTTTTT

v_gene: TRBV28
j_gene: TRBJ1-6
abundance: -
d_gene: -
CDR3aa: CATAGGKGNSPLHF
CDR3nt: TGTGCCACGGCGGGCGGTAAGGGTAATTCACCCCTCCACTTT

v_gene: TRBV30
j_gene: TRBJ2-1
abundance: -
d_gene: TRBD2
CDR3aa: CAWSSGSMYEQFF
CDR3nt: TGTGCCTGGAGTAGCGGGAGTATGTATGAGCAGTTCTTC

v_gene: TRBV5-6
j_gene: TRBJ2-7
abundance: -
d_gene: TRBD2
CDR3aa: CASSLAFREGWGCKQYF
CDR3nt: TGTGCCAGCAGCTTGGCCTTCCGGGAGGGCTGGGGTTGTAAACAGTACTTC

v_gene: TRBV5-1
j_gene: TRBJ1-1
abundance: once
d_gene: -
CDR3aa: CASSLEVAGNTEAFF
CDR3nt: TGCGCCAGCAGCTTGGAGGTCGCAGGAAACACTGAAGCTTTCTTT

v_gene: TRBV24-1
j_gene: TRBJ1-2
abundance: -
d_gene: TRBD1
CDR3aa: CATSDMDRVYGYTF
CDR3nt: TGTGCCACCAGTGATATGGACAGGGTGTATGGCTACACCTTC

v_gene: TRBV12-3/TRBV12-4
j_gene: TRBJ2-5
abundance: few
d_gene: -
CDR3aa: CASRIQGKETQYF
CDR3nt: TGTGCCAGCAGAATACAGGGAAAAGAGACCCAGTACTTC

v_gene: TRBV10-3
j_gene: TRBJ1-1
abundance: -
d_gene: TRBD1
CDR3aa: CATGQGNTEAFF
CDR3nt: TGTGCCACAGGACAGGGGAACACTGAAGCTTTCTTT

v_gene: TRBV27
j_gene: TRBJ1-5
abundance: -
d_gene: -
CDR3aa: CASSRQEDQPQHF
CDR3nt: TGTGCCAGCAGTCGGCAGGAAGATCAGCCCCAGCATTTT

v_gene: TRBV7-2
j_gene: TRBJ1-4
abundance: -
d_gene: TRBD1
CDR3aa: CASSKGGWGQSEKLFF
CDR3nt: TGTGCCAGCAGCAAGGGGGGTTGGGGACAGTCGGAAAAACTGTTTTTT

v_gene: TRBV6-5
j_gene: TRBJ2-4
abundance: -
d_gene: TRBD2
CDR3aa: CDLADHLAKNIQYF
CDR3nt: TGTGATCTAGCGGACCATCTAGCCAAAAACATTCAGTACTTC

v_gene: TRBV6-6
j_gene: TRBJ2-5
abundance: once
d_gene: -
CDR3aa: CASSRRGEYQETQYF
CDR3nt: TGTGCCAGCAGCCGCAGGGGCGAGTACCAAGAGACCCAGTACTTC

v_gene: TRBV19
j_gene: TRBJ2-7
abundance: -
d_gene: -
CDR3aa: CASSIDSGSYEQYF
CDR3nt: TGTGCCAGTAGTATAGACTCAGGGTCCTACGAGCAGTACTTC